One and the same sample provided the 15 T cell receptor beta chains below, sequenced in a study of beta chain features in type 1 diabetes. Expressed TCRB transcripts got sequenced, as all isolated RNA was reverse transcribed. Generated by immunoSEQ multiplex PCR, the TCRdb table keeps only in-frame clones and is missing some. The table shows under 400,000 clones, with roughly a fifth occurring only once. Sequencing was performed on naive CD4+ T cells from blood. Receptors were obtained from a woman aged 18-29 years in good health.

The V gene is TRBV5-1, the J gene TRBJ2-7; 7 nucleotides match TRBD1. Germline CDR1 and CDR2: SGHRS and YFSETQ. V lost 4 bases and J lost 3; bases outside the gene matches: 7. The CDR3 is made up of 14 amino acids. As DNA, the CDR3 is TGCGCCAGCAGCCTGACAGGGATCCTCTACGAGCAGTACTTC. Its translation: CASSLTGILYEQYF.

The gene calls are TRBV25-1 and TRBJ1-1, with a possible D match to TRBD1 (5 bases). V was clipped by 3 bases and J by 7 bases, with 18 bases between them. The germline gives CDR1 MGHDK, CDR2 SYGVNS. The CDR3 sequence is 15 residues long. The CDR3: CASSDLGGDAFEAFF. CDR3 nucleotide sequence: TGTGCCAGCAGTGATTTGGGGGGGGACGCTTTTGAAGCTTTCTTT. Variable domain in full (rest from reference TRBV25-1 and TRBJ1-1): EADIYQTPRYLVIGTGKKITLECSQTMGHDKMYWYQQDPGMELHLIHYSYGVNSTEKGDLSSESTVSRIRTEHFPLTLESARPSHTSQYLCASSDLGGDAFEAFFGQGTRLTVV.

This clone came up a few times. The chain couples TRBV30 to TRBJ2-3, with a tentative D call TRBD2 (6 bases). In germline, CDR1 is GTSNPN, CDR2 SVGIG (reference sequence). V lost 5 bases, J lost 2 bases, and 14 bases lay in between. There are 14 residues in the CDR3. In DNA form, the CDR3 reads TGTGCCTGGGGAGGGCTTACTATCACAGATACGCAGTATTTT. This gives the protein CAWGGLTITDTQYF.

The gene calls are TRBV20-1 and TRBJ1-1, with D possibly being TRBD1 (5 bases). V lost 3 bases, J lost 5 bases, and 7 bases lay in between. CDR1 and CDR2 from the germline V gene are DFQATT and SNEGSKA (reference sequence). The CDR3 covers 11 residues. In nucleotides, the CDR3 is TGCAGTGCTAGTGACAGAACTGAAGCTTTCTTT. It specifies CSASDRTEAFF.

This rearrangement joins TRBV30 to TRBJ1-2; 9 bases line up with TRBD1. The CDR3 spans 14 residues. From germline, CDR1 is GTSNPN and CDR2 SVGIG (reference sequence). V lost 3 bases and J lost 5; bases outside the gene matches: 7. This CDR3 is CAWSLQGAGYGYTF. The CDR3 coding sequence is TGTGCCTGGAGCTTACAGGGGGCTGGGTATGGCTACACCTTC. The whole variable domain, filled in from reference TRBV30 and TRBJ1-2, reads SQTIHQWPATLVQPVGSPLSLECTVEGTSNPNLYWYRQAAGRGLQLLFYSVGIGQISSEVPQNLSASRPQDRQFILSSKKLLLSDSGFYLCAWSLQGAGYGYTFGSGTRLTVV.

V gene TRBV4-1 combines with J gene TRBJ2-1; 11 bases fit TRBD2. Germline V gene data show CDR1 as MGHRA and CDR2 as YSYEKL. This CDR3 is 15 amino acids long. Unmatched junction bases numbered 4, after V lost 4 bases and J lost 5 bases. This CDR3 reads CASSPLGLADNEQFF. In DNA form, the CDR3 reads TGCGCCAGCAGCCCCCTGGGACTAGCGGACAATGAGCAGTTCTTC.

The chain combines TRBV11-3 with TRBJ2-1; weak D call: TRBD1 (6 bases). The CDR3 is 14 residues long. V was shortened by 5 bases and J by 3 bases, with 11 bases between the two germline ends. Germline V lookup: CDR1 SGHNT, CDR2 YENEEA. This chain's CDR3 is CASSPPTGYNEQFF. The DNA of the CDR3 is TGTGCCAGCAGCCCACCGACAGGCTACAATGAGCAGTTCTTC.

In DNA, the CDR3 is TGCAGCGTTGGAGGACTAGCGGGAGGTGATACGCAGTATTTT. This encodes CSVGGLAGGDTQYF. The genes are TRBV29-1 and TRBJ2-3, with 14 bases fitting TRBD2. The CDR3 length is 14 residues. Trimming at V came to 4 bases and at J to 6 bases, leaving 3 bases not matched to a gene. Looked up from germline, CDR1 is SQVTM and CDR2 is ANQGSEA.

CDR3 coding DNA: TGTGCCAGCAGGAGGCTAGCGGGCATTAATGAGCAGTTCTTC. Amino acid sequence: CASRRLAGINEQFF. The rearrangement links TRBV2 to TRBJ2-1; 8 bases are a match to TRBD2. The V and J ends lost 6 bases and 7 bases, in that order; junction bases with no gene match: 8. This CDR3 has 14 amino acids. Germline CDR1 and CDR2: SNHLY and FYNNEI.

This clone showed up just a few times. J is TRBJ1-2 and V is TRBV2; 10 nucleotides align to TRBD1. The CDR3 runs to 13 residues. CDR1 and CDR2 (germline): SNHLY, FYNNEI. J was trimmed by 8 bases and V by 5 bases; bases with no gene match: 5. The DNA of the CDR3 is TGTGCCAGCAGTTCGACAGGGGGCTTGGGCTACACCTTC. This translates into CASSSTGGLGYTF. Filled out from reference TRBV2 and TRBJ1-2, the complete variable domain reads EPEVTQTPSHQVTQMGQEVILRCVPISNHLYFYWYRQILGQKVEFLVSFYNNEISEKSEIFDDQFSVERPDGSNFTLKIRSTKLEDSAMYFCASSSTGGLGYTFGSGTRLTVV.

The chain couples TRBV5-1 to TRBJ2-1; 11 positions agree with TRBD2. There are 13 residues in the CDR3. The germline CDR1 and CDR2 sequences are SGHRS and YFSETQ. V was clipped by 0 bases and J by 12 bases; unmatched bases: 2. CDR3: CASSLALAGVQFF. DNA of the CDR3: TGCGCCAGCAGCTTGGCACTAGCGGGAGTGCAGTTCTTC.

The chain combines TRBV10-3 with TRBJ2-7; 8 bases match TRBD1. Germline trimming cut 6 bases from V and 0 bases from J; bases unmatched to any gene: 1. CDR1 is ENHRY, CDR2 SYGVKD, per germline. The CDR3 extends over 13 amino acids. The CDR3 reads CAISDRGSYEQYF. The CDR3 DNA reads as TGTGCCATCAGCGACAGGGGCTCCTACGAGCAGTACTTC.

This clone was counted only a few times. The chain employs TRBV7-6 and TRBJ2-7; D is unresolved. This CDR3 comprises 13 residues. V lost 4 bases, J lost 5 bases, and 12 bases lay in between. Looked up from germline, CDR1 is SGHVS and CDR2 is FNYEAQ. DNA for the CDR3: TGTGCCAGCAGCTCTGACATCCACCACGAGCAGTACTTC. Its protein product is CASSSDIHHEQYF.

This chain connects TRBV30 to TRBJ1-5; no definite D call. Trimming stripped 2 bases from V and 6 bases from J, with 11 bases between. The CDR3 is made up of 13 amino acids. Germline lookup yields CDR1 GTSNPN and CDR2 SVGIG (reference sequence). CDR3 in DNA: TGTGCCTGGAGTAACAATCCAGGTCAGCCCCAGCATTTT. This translates into CAWSNNPGQPQHF. Filled out from reference TRBV30 and TRBJ1-5, the complete variable domain reads SQTIHQWPATLVQPVGSPLSLECTVEGTSNPNLYWYRQAAGRGLQLLFYSVGIGQISSEVPQNLSASRPQDRQFILSSKKLLLSDSGFYLCAWSNNPGQPQHFGDGTRLSIL.

The rearrangement uses TRBV29-1 and TRBJ1-2; D is perhaps TRBD1 (5 bases). CDR1 and CDR2 (germline): SQVTM, ANQGSEA. The germline V and J ends were trimmed by 3 bases and 2 bases, with 7 bases remaining between them. CDR3 size: 12 residues. The CDR3 nucleotides are TGCAGCGTTGATCCAGGGAACTATGGCTACACCTTC. This sequence encodes CSVDPGNYGYTF.